The following is a T cell receptor beta chain sequence with its context. Clinical history reported by participants formed the basis on which cohorts were assigned. Two negative PCRs, clearance, or symptom resolution characterized the recovered Cohort 3 donors. These data belong to a study of blood T cell repertoires in COVID-19. Study at large: Sample material is recorded as cDNA or gDNA derived from T cells, B-cell-depleted T cells, or PBMCs.

As originally analysed: Amplification from reference gene primers served as the basis for estimated nucleated cell counts. Produced via immunoSEQ multiplex PCR; TCRdb's table is partial and in-frame only. From that table come the V and J calls and clone size; the DNA was used to work out D and trimming. The sample records some 300,000 clones, roughly 84% being singletons. Input material: PBMCs or T cells enriched from blood (not recorded which). The receptor was derived from a woman aged 25 to 39 who had recovered from COVID-19.

As DNA, the CDR3 is TGTGCCAGCGGGAGGCCGATGGAGTATGGCTACACCTTC. Translated, it gives CASGRPMEYGYTF. This chain links TRBV6-5 with TRBJ1-2, with D hard to call. CDR3 length: 13 amino acids. With 8 bases removed from V and 5 bases from J, the gap between germline ends came to 15 bases. Germline V gives CDR1 MNHEY, CDR2 SVGAGI.